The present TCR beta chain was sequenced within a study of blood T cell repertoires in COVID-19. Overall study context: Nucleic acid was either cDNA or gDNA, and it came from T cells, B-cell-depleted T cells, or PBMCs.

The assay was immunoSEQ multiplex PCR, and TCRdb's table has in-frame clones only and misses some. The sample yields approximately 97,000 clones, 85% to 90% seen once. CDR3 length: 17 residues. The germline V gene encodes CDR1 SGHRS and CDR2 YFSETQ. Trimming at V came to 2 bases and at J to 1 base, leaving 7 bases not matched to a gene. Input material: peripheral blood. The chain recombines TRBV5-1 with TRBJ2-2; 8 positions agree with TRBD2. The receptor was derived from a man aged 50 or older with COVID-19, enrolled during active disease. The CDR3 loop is CASSFGSGALNTGELFF. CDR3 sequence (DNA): TGCGCCAGCAGCTTTGGTAGCGGGGCACTGAACACCGGGGAGCTGTTTTTT.